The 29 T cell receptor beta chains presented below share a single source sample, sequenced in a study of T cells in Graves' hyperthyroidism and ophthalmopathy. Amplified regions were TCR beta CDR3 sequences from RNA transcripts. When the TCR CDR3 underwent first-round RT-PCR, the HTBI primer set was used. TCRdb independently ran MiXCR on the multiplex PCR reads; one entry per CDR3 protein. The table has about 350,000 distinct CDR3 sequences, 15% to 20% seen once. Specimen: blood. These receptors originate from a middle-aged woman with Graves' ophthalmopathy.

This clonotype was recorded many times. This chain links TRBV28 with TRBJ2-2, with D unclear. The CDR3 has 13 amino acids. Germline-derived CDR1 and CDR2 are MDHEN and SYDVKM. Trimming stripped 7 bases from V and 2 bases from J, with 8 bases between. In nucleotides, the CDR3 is TGTGCCAGCATACTCAGTAACACCGGGGAGCTGTTTTTT. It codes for CASILSNTGELFF.

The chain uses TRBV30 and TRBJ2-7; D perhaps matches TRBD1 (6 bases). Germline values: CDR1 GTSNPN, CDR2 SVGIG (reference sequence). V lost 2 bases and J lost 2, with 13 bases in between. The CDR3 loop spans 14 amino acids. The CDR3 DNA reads TGTGCCTGGAGTCGCCAGGGGCGGCCCTACGAGCAGTACTTC. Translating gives CAWSRQGRPYEQYF. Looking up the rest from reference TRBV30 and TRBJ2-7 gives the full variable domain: SQTIHQWPATLVQPVGSPLSLECTVEGTSNPNLYWYRQAAGRGLQLLFYSVGIGQISSEVPQNLSASRPQDRQFILSSKKLLLSDSGFYLCAWSRQGRPYEQYFGPGTRLTVT.

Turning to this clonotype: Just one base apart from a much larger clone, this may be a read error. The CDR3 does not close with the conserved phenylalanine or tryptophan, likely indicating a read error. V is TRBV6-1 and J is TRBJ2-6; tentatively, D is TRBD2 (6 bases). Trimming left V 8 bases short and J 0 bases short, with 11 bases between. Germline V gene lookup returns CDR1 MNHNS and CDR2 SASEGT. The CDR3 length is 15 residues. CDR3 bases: TGTGCCAGCTATTCCGGGGGCTCTGGGGCCAACGTCCTGACTCTC. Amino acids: CASYSGGSGANVLTL.

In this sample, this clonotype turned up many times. The CDR3 bases are TGTGCCAGCAGTTTATCAGGAGACTCTGGAAACACCATATATTTT. As protein: CASSLSGDSGNTIYF. The rearrangement joins TRBV12-3 or TRBV12-4 to TRBJ1-3; D is uncertain. The CDR3 runs 15 residues. Trimming took off 2 bases at V and 0 bases at J, with 8 bases between the two ends.

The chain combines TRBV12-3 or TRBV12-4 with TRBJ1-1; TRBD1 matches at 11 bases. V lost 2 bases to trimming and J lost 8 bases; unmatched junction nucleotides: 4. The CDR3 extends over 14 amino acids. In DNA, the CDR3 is TGTGCCAGCAGTTTAAGGACAGGGGGCGGAGAAGCTTTCTTT. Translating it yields CASSLRTGGGEAFF.

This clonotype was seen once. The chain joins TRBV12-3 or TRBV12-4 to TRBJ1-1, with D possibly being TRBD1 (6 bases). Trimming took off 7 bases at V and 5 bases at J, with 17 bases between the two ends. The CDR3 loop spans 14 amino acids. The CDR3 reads CASTTMNRVTEAFF. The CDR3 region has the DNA TGTGCCAGCACCACAATGAACAGGGTAACTGAAGCTTTCTTT.

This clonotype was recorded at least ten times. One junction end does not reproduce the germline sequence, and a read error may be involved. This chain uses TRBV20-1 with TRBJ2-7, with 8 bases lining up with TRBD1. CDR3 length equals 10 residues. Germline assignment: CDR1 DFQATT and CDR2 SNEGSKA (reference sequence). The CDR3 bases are TGCAGTGCTGGCCGGACAGGGCAAAGCTTC. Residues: CSAGRTGQSF.

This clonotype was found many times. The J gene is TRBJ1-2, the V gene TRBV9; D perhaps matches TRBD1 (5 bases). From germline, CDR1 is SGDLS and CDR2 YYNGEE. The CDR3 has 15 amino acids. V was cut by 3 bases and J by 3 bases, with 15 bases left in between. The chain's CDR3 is CASSAPDVGDYGYTF. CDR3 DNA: TGTGCCAGCAGCGCACCAGACGTGGGGGACTATGGCTACACCTTC.

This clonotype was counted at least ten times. CDR3 sequence reads: CASGKQGLQETQYF. CDR3 DNA sequence: TGTGCCAGCGGAAAACAGGGATTGCAAGAGACCCAGTACTTC. The J gene is TRBJ2-5, the V gene TRBV2; tentatively, D is TRBD1 (6 bases). CDR1 and CDR2 (germline): SNHLY, FYNNEI. The CDR3 runs 14 residues. V dropped 8 bases and J dropped 2 bases, with 15 bases sitting between them.

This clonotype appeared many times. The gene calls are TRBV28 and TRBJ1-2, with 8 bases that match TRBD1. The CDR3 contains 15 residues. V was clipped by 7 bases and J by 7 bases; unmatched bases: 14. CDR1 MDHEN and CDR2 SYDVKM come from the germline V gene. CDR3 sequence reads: CASTKSGQGGAGYTF. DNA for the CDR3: TGTGCCAGCACAAAAAGCGGACAGGGAGGGGCTGGCTACACCTTC.

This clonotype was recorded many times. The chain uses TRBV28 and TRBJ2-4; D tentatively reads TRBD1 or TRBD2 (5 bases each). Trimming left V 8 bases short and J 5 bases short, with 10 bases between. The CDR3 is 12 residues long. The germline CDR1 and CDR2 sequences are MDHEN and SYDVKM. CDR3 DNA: TGTGCCAGCGGGGGAATTGAAAACATTCAGTACTTC. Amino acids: CASGGIENIQYF.

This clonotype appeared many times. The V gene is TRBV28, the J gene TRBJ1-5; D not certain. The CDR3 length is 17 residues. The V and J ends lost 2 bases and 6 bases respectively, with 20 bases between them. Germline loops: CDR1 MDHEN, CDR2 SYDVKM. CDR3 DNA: TGTGCCAGCAGTTTAAGGATTGGGAGGAGGAACATTCAGCCCCAGCATTTT. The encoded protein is CASSLRIGRRNIQPQHF.

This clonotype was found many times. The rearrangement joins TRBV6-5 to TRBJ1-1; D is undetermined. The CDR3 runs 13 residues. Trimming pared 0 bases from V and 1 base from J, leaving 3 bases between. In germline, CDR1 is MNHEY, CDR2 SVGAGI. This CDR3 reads CASSYSTNTEAFF. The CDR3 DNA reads TGTGCCAGCAGTTACTCTACGAACACTGAAGCTTTCTTT.

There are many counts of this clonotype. The CDR3 reads CASSYLGGRTEAFF. The CDR3, as DNA: TGTGCCAGCAGTTACCTCGGGGGGCGGACTGAAGCTTTCTTT. The chain uses TRBV6-2 or TRBV6-3 and TRBJ1-1; possibly TRBD1 for D (6 bases). The V gene's germline CDR1 is MNHEY and CDR2 SVGEGT. V dropped 2 bases and J dropped 5 bases, with 12 bases sitting between them. This CDR3 has 14 residues.

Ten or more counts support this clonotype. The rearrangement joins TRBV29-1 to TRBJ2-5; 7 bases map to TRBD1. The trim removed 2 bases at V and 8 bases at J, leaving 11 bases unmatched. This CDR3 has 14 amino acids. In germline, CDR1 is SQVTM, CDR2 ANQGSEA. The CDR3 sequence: CSVEWGQTAKTQYF. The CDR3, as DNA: TGCAGCGTTGAATGGGGACAGACTGCGAAAACCCAGTACTTC.

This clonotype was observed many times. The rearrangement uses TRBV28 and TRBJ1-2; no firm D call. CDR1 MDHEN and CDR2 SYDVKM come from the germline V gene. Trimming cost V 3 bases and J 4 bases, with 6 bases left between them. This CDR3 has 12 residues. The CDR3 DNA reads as TGTGCCAGCAGTTTCAATTTCTATGGCTACACCTTC. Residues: CASSFNFYGYTF.

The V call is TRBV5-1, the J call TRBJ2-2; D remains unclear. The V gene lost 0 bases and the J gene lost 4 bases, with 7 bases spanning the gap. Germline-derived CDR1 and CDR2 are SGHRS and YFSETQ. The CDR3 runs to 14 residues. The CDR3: CASSLEPSTGELFF. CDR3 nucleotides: TGCGCCAGCAGCTTGGAACCGAGCACCGGGGAGCTGTTTTTT.

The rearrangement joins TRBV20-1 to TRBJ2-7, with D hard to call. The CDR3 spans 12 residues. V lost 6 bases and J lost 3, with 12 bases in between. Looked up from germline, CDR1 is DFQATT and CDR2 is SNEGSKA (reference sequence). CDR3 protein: CSAVTRGYEQYF. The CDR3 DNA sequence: TGCAGTGCCGTGACTCGCGGCTACGAGCAGTACTTC.

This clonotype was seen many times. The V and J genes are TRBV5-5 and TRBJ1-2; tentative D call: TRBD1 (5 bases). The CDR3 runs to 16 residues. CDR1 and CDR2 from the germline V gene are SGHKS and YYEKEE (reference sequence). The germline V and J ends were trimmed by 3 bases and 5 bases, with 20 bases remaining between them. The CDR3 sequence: CASSWGGPTGSYGYTF. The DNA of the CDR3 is TGTGCCAGCAGCTGGGGTGGCCCTACAGGATCTTATGGCTACACCTTC.

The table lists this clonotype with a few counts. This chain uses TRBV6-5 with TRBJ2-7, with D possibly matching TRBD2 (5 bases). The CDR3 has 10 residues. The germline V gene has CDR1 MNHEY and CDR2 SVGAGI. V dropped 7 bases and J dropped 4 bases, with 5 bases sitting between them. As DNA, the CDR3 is TGTGCCAGCACGGGGTACGAGCAGTACTTC. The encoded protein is CASTGYEQYF.

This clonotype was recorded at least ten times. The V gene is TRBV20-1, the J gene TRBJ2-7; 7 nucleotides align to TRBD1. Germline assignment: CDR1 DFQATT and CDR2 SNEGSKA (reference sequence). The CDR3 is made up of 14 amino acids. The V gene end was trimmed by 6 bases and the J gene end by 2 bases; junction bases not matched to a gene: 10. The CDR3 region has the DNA TGCAGTGCCAGTACCGGGACAGTAACCTACGAGCAGTACTTC. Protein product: CSASTGTVTYEQYF.

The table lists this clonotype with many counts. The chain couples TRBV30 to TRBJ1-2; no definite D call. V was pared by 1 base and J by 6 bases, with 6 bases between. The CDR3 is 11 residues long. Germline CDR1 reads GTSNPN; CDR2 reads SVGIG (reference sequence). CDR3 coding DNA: TGTGCCTGGAGTGGGGTCCATGGCTACACCTTC. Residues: CAWSGVHGYTF.

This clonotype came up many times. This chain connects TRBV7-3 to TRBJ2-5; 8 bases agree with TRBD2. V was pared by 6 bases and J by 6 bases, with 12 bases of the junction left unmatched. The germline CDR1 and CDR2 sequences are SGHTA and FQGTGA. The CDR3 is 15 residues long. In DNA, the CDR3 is TGTGCCAGCAGACCTACCCCAAGCGGGAGCAAGACCCAGTACTTC. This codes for CASRPTPSGSKTQYF.

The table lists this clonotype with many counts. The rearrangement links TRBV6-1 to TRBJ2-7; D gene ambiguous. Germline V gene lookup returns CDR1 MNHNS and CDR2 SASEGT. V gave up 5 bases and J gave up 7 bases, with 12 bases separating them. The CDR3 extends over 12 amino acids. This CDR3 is CASSLLGKEQYF. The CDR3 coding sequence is TGTGCCAGCAGTCTTCTGGGTAAGGAGCAGTACTTC.

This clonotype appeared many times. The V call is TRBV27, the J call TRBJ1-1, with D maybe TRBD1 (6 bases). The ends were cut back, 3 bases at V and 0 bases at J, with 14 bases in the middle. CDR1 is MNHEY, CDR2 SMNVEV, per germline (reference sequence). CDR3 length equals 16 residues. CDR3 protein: CASSFLSGDMNTEAFF. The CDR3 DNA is TGTGCCAGCAGTTTTTTGTCAGGGGATATGAACACTGAAGCTTTCTTT.

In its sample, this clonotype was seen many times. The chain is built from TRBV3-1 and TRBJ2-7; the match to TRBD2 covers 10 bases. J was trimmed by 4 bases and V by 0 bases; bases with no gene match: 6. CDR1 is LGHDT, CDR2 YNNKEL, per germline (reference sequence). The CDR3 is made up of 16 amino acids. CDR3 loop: CASSQEKREGAYEQYF. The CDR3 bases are TGTGCCAGCAGCCAAGAGAAGCGGGAGGGGGCTTACGAGCAGTACTTC.

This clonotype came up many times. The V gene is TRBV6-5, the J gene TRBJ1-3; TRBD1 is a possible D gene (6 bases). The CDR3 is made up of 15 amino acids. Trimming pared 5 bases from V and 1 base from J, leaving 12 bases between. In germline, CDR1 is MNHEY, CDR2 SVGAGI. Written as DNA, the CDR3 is TGTGCCAGCAGTCTTGGCGGACAGTCTGGAAACACCATATATTTT. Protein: CASSLGGQSGNTIYF.

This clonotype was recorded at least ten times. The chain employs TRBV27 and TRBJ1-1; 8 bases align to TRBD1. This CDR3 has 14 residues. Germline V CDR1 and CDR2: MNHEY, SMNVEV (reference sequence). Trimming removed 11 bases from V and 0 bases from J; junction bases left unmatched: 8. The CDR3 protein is CAGRRTGLNTEAFF. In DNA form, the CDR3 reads TGTGCCGGCCGCCGGACAGGGTTGAACACTGAAGCTTTCTTT.

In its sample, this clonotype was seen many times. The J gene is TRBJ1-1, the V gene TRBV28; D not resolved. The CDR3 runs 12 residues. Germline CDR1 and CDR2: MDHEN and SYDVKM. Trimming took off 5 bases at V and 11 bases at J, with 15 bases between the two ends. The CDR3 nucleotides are TGTGCCAGCAGTCCCCCGGGCCGGCACGCTTTCTTT. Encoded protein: CASSPPGRHAFF.